What follows are 5 T cell receptor beta chains derived from one specimen sequenced in a study of liver allograft versus peripheral blood T cells. The wider study: Recipients' peripheral blood T cell receptor repertoires were compared with those in transplanted livers.

TCRdb recomputed calls from the reads with MiXCR, one row per CDR3 protein. The top ten clones hold approximately 15% of a sample with roughly 4,000 distinct CDR3 sequences, approximately 20% of them seen once. The receptors shown here come from a human patient who had a liver transplant. Some T cells may be provided by the graft donor.

This clonotype turned up a few times. V and J are TRBV28 and TRBJ2-7; 12 bases align to TRBD2. Trimming took 4 bases from V and 3 from J; bases not matched to a gene: 7. The CDR3 consists of 16 residues. The germline V gene has CDR1 MDHEN and CDR2 SYDVKM. Here the CDR3 reads CASSSRLAGEFYEQYF. Here the CDR3 DNA reads TGTGCCAGCAGTTCACGACTAGCGGGAGAATTCTACGAGCAGTACTTC.

CDR3 region: CASSPGDREYTEAFF. The CDR3, as DNA: TGTGCCAGCAGTCCCGGGGACAGAGAATACACTGAAGCTTTCTTT. V and J are TRBV28 and TRBJ1-1; 7 positions match TRBD1. The CDR3 runs to 15 residues. Germline assignment: CDR1 MDHEN and CDR2 SYDVKM. V lost 5 bases and J lost 3; bases outside the gene matches: 9.

This clonotype was detected a few times. This CDR3 reads CASSLVRDTEAFF. The CDR3 DNA reads TGTGCCAGCAGCTTAGTTCGGGACACTGAAGCTTTCTTT. The V and J genes are TRBV7-9 and TRBJ1-1; D is unclear. The CDR3 length is 13 residues. Germline V gene sequence: CDR1 SEHNR, CDR2 FQNEAQ (reference sequence). V was clipped by 1 base and J by 3 bases, with 6 bases between them.

The chain has TRBV29-1 and TRBJ2-1, with 10 bases aligning to TRBD2. Per the germline V gene, CDR1 is SQVTM and CDR2 is ANQGSEA. J was trimmed by 0 bases and V by 6 bases; bases with no gene match: 8. This CDR3 spans 16 amino acids. This CDR3 reads CSVAGTSASSYNEQFF. The DNA of the CDR3 is TGCAGCGTGGCCGGGACTAGCGCTAGCTCCTACAATGAGCAGTTCTTC.

The chain combines TRBV2 with TRBJ2-1, with 10 bases that match TRBD2. The ends lost 6 bases at V and 7 bases at J; junction bases unmatched: 6. The germline V gene has CDR1 SNHLY and CDR2 FYNNEI. The CDR3 spans 14 residues. The CDR3 is CASSQGLARNEQFF. The CDR3 region has the DNA TGTGCCAGCAGCCAGGGACTAGCGCGGAATGAGCAGTTCTTC.